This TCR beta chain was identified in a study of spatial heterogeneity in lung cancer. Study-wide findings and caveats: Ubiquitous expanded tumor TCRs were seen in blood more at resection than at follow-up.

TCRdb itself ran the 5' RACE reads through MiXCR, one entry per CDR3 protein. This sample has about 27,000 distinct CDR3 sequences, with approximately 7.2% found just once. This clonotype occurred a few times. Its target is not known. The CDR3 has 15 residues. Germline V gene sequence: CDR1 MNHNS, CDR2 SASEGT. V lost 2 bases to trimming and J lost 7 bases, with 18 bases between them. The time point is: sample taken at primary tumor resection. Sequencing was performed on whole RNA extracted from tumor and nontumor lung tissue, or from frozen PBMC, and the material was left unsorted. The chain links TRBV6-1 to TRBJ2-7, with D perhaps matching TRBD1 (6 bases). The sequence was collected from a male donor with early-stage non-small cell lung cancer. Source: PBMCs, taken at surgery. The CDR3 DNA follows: TGTGCCAGCAGTGAACCAGGACAGCCGCCTGGTGAGCAGTACTTC. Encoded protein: CASSEPGQPPGEQYF.